One and the same sample provided the 29 T cell receptor beta chains below, sequenced in a study of T-cell reconstitution after alpha-beta-depleted transplantation in children. The TCRbeta library incorporated unique molecular identifiers. TCRdb redid the calling of the PCR reads with MiXCR, one entry per CDR3 protein. The sample comprises about 190,000 distinct CDR3 sequences, around 6.8% of which are singletons, and 3% rests with the top ten. The sequencing used PBMCs from the stem cell graft donor, collected from the stem cell graft. The receptors come from a human donor who donated a stem cell graft to a child with Wiskott-Aldrich syndrome.

As regards this clonotype: This may arise from a read error, as a much more abundant clone is one base away. The gene calls are TRBV7-8 and TRBJ2-7, with D uncertain. CDR1 is SGHVS, CDR2 FQNEAQ, per germline. This CDR3 region has 13 residues. The V gene lost 6 bases and the J gene lost 4 bases, with 13 bases spanning the gap. As DNA, the CDR3 is TGTGCCAGCAGTGGAAACAGACTTTACGAGCAGTACTTC. This gives the protein CASSGNRLYEQYF.

This clonotype came up many times. CDR3 loop: CASSGVRGYNEQFF. DNA of the CDR3: TGTGCCAGCAGTGGCGTCAGGGGATACAATGAGCAGTTCTTC. J is TRBJ2-1 and V is TRBV25-1, with D tentatively TRBD1 (6 bases). CDR3 size: 14 residues. The germline V and J ends were trimmed by 4 bases and 4 bases, with 11 bases remaining between them. Germline V CDR1 and CDR2: MGHDK, SYGVNS.

This clonotype was counted many times. The V call is TRBV6-5, the J call TRBJ2-5; D unclear. Trimming removed 10 bases at V and 5 bases at J, with 14 bases between. Looked up from germline, CDR1 is MNHEY and CDR2 is SVGAGI. This CDR3 contains 12 residues. CDR3 sequence reads: CATTSGRETQYF. The CDR3 bases are TGTGCCACCACTTCAGGTCGCGAGACCCAGTACTTC.

This clonotype was seen repeatedly, ten times or more. This chain uses TRBV12-3 or TRBV12-4 with TRBJ2-1; D is unclear. Deletions cut 6 bases from V and 4 bases from J, with 13 bases between. The length of the CDR3 is 14 residues. The CDR3 spells CASRPGSNYNEQFF. In DNA, the CDR3 is TGTGCCAGCAGGCCCGGGTCGAATTACAATGAGCAGTTCTTC.

In its sample, this clonotype was seen many times. The chain recombines TRBV6-1 with TRBJ2-7; 12 nucleotides align to TRBD1. The CDR3 extends over 20 amino acids. Germline V gene lookup returns CDR1 MNHNS and CDR2 SASEGT. The J segment lost 1 base and the V segment lost 5 bases, leaving 18 bases of the junction unmatched. The CDR3: CASSKPPGTGGALRSYEQYF. As DNA, the CDR3 is TGTGCCAGCAGTAAGCCGCCTGGGACAGGGGGCGCCTTGCGTTCCTACGAGCAGTACTTC.

This chain joins TRBV5-1 and TRBJ1-1; TRBD1 aligns across 8 bases. The length of the CDR3 is 15 residues. Germline CDR1 SGHRS, CDR2 YFSETQ. The V gene end was trimmed by 3 bases and the J gene end by 7 bases; junction bases not matched to a gene: 11. In DNA, the CDR3 is TGCGCCAGCAGCTCTTACCTGGACAGGGCAGGTGAAGCTTTCTTT. Translating it yields CASSSYLDRAGEAFF.

The table lists this clonotype with a few counts. The rearrangement joins TRBV7-9 to TRBJ2-1, with 11 bases aligning to TRBD1. This CDR3 is built from 15 residues. Germline CDR1 SEHNR, CDR2 FQNEAQ (reference sequence). Unmatched junction bases numbered 7, after V lost 5 bases and J lost 7 bases. The CDR3 nucleotides are TGTGCCAGCAGCGCCCGGGACAGGGGGATAAATGAGCAGTTCTTC. It codes for CASSARDRGINEQFF.

This clonotype was recorded many times. The chain combines TRBV12-3 or TRBV12-4 with TRBJ1-2; D not certain. The CDR3 length is 12 residues. Trimming removed 7 bases at V and 4 bases at J, with 10 bases between. The CDR3 DNA follows: TGTGCCAGCACTGGTGCTGGCTATGGCTACACCTTC. Protein sequence: CASTGAGYGYTF.

About this clonotype itself: This may be a read error: a much more frequent sequence differs by one nucleotide. V usage is TRBV12-3 or TRBV12-4 and J usage is TRBJ2-3, with 8 bases lining up with TRBD1. After removal of 9 bases from V and 4 bases from J, the junction contained 9 bases not matched to a gene. This CDR3 has 14 amino acids. The CDR3 DNA reads TGTGCCAGAAAGGTCCAGGGGGCGTCAGATACGCAGTATTTT. Protein product: CARKVQGASDTQYF.

This clonotype was counted at least ten times. This chain links TRBV6-1 with TRBJ2-5; D ambiguous. V gave up 0 bases and J gave up 4 bases, with 3 bases separating them. In germline, CDR1 is MNHNS, CDR2 SASEGT. The CDR3 has 12 residues. CDR3 in amino acids: CASSEARETQYF. As DNA, the CDR3 is TGTGCCAGCAGTGAAGCGCGAGAGACCCAGTACTTC.

This clonotype was detected ten times or more. The J gene is TRBJ1-2, the V gene TRBV5-1; tentative D call: TRBD1 (5 bases). Germline V gene sequence: CDR1 SGHRS, CDR2 YFSETQ. V gave up 3 bases and J gave up 0 bases, with 18 bases separating them. This CDR3 is built from 17 residues. CDR3 region: CASSSLRQTPTNYGYTF. In DNA, the CDR3 is TGCGCCAGCAGCTCATTACGACAGACACCAACTAACTATGGCTACACCTTC.

The chain links TRBV27 to TRBJ1-2, with a possible D match to TRBD1 (6 bases). The V gene lost 3 bases and the J gene lost 8 bases, with 13 bases spanning the gap. The germline V gene encodes CDR1 MNHEY and CDR2 SMNVEV (reference sequence). The CDR3 contains 13 residues. In DNA, the CDR3 is TGTGCCAGCAGTTTTGCCCAGGGGTACGGCTACACCTTC. Protein: CASSFAQGYGYTF.

This clonotype showed up many times. The rearrangement joins TRBV20-1 to TRBJ1-5; possibly TRBD1 for D (6 bases). CDR3 size: 16 residues. CDR1 is DFQATT and CDR2 is SNEGSKA in the germline V gene (reference sequence). V was cut by 3 bases and J by 7 bases, with 22 bases left in between. Written as DNA, the CDR3 is TGCAGTGCTAGCCCCCCTATGGGGGGGCGAAAGCAGCCCCAGCATTTT. Amino acids: CSASPPMGGRKQPQHF.

This clonotype was observed at least ten times. The chain joins TRBV20-1 to TRBJ1-5; D gene ambiguous. Looked up from germline, CDR1 is DFQATT and CDR2 is SNEGSKA (reference sequence). The ends were cut back, 5 bases at V and 2 bases at J, with 10 bases in the middle. The CDR3 is 13 residues long. The CDR3 bases are TGCAGTGCTCCAACTCGGGGCAATCAGCCCCAGCATTTT. Translation: CSAPTRGNQPQHF.

This clonotype appeared many times. The rearrangement links TRBV5-1 to TRBJ2-6; D is unclear. The CDR3 runs 13 residues. CDR1 is SGHRS, CDR2 YFSETQ, per germline. V was pared by 2 bases and J by 3 bases, with 3 bases between. The CDR3 coding sequence is TGCGCCAGCAGCTTATTTGGGGCCAACGTCCTGACTTTC. Amino acid sequence: CASSLFGANVLTF.

This clonotype was counted ten times or more. The V call is TRBV6-5, the J call TRBJ2-6; D is perhaps TRBD1 or TRBD2 (5 bases each). The CDR3 loop spans 15 amino acids. Trimming stripped 6 bases from V and 2 bases from J, with 11 bases between. The germline gives CDR1 MNHEY, CDR2 SVGAGI. CDR3 loop: CASSRRDPGANVLTF. CDR3 nucleotide sequence: TGTGCCAGCAGCCGACGGGACCCTGGGGCCAACGTCCTGACTTTC.

This clonotype was detected ten times or more. The rearrangement joins TRBV6-1 to TRBJ2-1; D is perhaps TRBD1 or TRBD2 (6 bases each). Trimming shortened V by 8 bases and J by 4 bases, and 18 bases separated the two germline ends. This CDR3 has 15 residues. Germline lookup yields CDR1 MNHNS and CDR2 SASEGT. Here the CDR3 reads CASCPGASAYNEQFF. DNA for the CDR3: TGTGCCAGCTGCCCGGGGGCTAGCGCATACAATGAGCAGTTCTTC.

This clonotype has at least ten counts. This sequence joins TRBV6-1 and TRBJ2-3, with D tentatively TRBD1 (6 bases). The CDR3 consists of 16 residues. CDR1 and CDR2 (germline): MNHNS, SASEGT. The germline V and J ends were trimmed by 1 base and 2 bases, with 13 bases remaining between them. CDR3 in DNA: TGTGCCAGCAGTGAAGTAGCAGGGGTATTCACAGATACGCAGTATTTT. Protein product: CASSEVAGVFTDTQYF.

This clonotype was counted a few times. The chain is built from TRBV20-1 and TRBJ2-7, with 10 bases that match TRBD2. The CDR3 length is 16 residues. Germline V gene sequence: CDR1 DFQATT, CDR2 SNEGSKA (reference sequence). J was trimmed by 3 bases and V by 3 bases; bases with no gene match: 11. The CDR3 DNA reads TGCAGTGCTAGCCCAACCTCTCTAGCGGGAGTCTACGAGCAGTACTTC. The encoded protein is CSASPTSLAGVYEQYF.

This clonotype was counted ten times or more. Germline is not matched at one junction end, which may reflect a read error. The chain uses TRBV5-1 and TRBJ2-7; D remains unclear. CDR3 size: 14 residues. In germline, CDR1 is SGHRS, CDR2 YFSETQ. CDR3: CASRLVMASYEQYF. CDR3 coding DNA: TGCGCCAGCAGATTGGTAATGGCCTCCTACGAGCAGTACTTC.

This clonotype was seen repeatedly, ten times or more. This likely comes from a read error, as the CDR3 has no conserved phenylalanine or tryptophan at its end. The chain uses TRBV28 and TRBJ1-1, with D perhaps TRBD1 (5 bases). Germline V CDR1 and CDR2: MDHEN, SYDVKM. This CDR3 spans 13 amino acids. V was clipped by 6 bases and J by 5 bases, with 13 bases between them. The CDR3 is CASRSSGRTEAFS. As DNA, the CDR3 is TGTGCCAGCAGATCATCAGGGAGGACTGAAGCTTTCTCT.

The rearrangement links TRBV12-3 or TRBV12-4 to TRBJ2-1, with 11 bases aligning to TRBD2. After removal of 6 bases from V and 8 bases from J, the junction contained 12 bases not matched to a gene. The CDR3 runs to 16 residues. The DNA for the CDR3 is TGTGCCAGCAGCATGGTAGCGGGAGGGCGGGAATATGAGCAGTTCTTC. It specifies CASSMVAGGREYEQFF.

In DNA, the CDR3 is TGTGCCAGCAGCAGTAGCGGGGCGGCCACCGGGGAGCTGTTTTTT. This translates into CASSSSGAATGELFF. The rearrangement uses TRBV7-9 and TRBJ2-2; 8 bases match TRBD2. J lost 4 bases, V lost 5 bases, and 6 bases had no gene match. CDR1 and CDR2 from the germline V gene are SEHNR and FQNEAQ (reference sequence). The CDR3 consists of 15 residues.

This clonotype was seen at least ten times. V gene TRBV24-1 combines with J gene TRBJ2-1; maybe TRBD2 (5 bases). The ends were cut back, 3 bases at V and 7 bases at J, with 9 bases in the middle. Germline lookup yields CDR1 KGHDR and CDR2 SFDVKD. The CDR3 length is 13 residues. CDR3 region: CATSDRPGNEQFF. The CDR3, as DNA: TGTGCCACCAGTGATCGGCCGGGGAATGAGCAGTTCTTC.

This clonotype was seen repeatedly, ten times or more. The chain recombines TRBV24-1 with TRBJ2-1, with 8 bases fitting TRBD1. J lost 0 bases, V lost 3 bases, and 6 bases had no gene match. CDR1 is KGHDR, CDR2 SFDVKD, per germline. This CDR3 is 17 amino acids long. CDR3 in amino acids: CATSDRDRSSSYNEQFF. The CDR3 DNA follows: TGTGCCACCAGTGATCGGGACAGGTCCAGCTCCTACAATGAGCAGTTCTTC.

This clonotype was counted only a few times. The chain recombines TRBV4-2 with TRBJ2-1, with 13 bases lining up with TRBD2. There are 19 residues in the CDR3. CDR1 LGHNA and CDR2 YNFKEQ come from the germline V gene. Losses at the gene ends were 4 bases for V and 7 bases for J; bases not matched to a gene: 16. For the CDR3, the DNA is TGTGCCAGCAGCCTCCAGGGGCGACTAGCGGGGGGCCTCGAGAATGAGCAGTTCTTC. It encodes CASSLQGRLAGGLENEQFF.

The J gene is TRBJ2-1, the V gene TRBV19; 9 nucleotides align to TRBD2. Germline trimming cut 3 bases from V and 13 bases from J; bases unmatched to any gene: 19. The CDR3 has 17 residues. The germline gives CDR1 LNHDA, CDR2 SQIVND (reference sequence). The CDR3 spells CASSMVQTRGAGGFQFF. The CDR3 DNA sequence: TGTGCCAGTAGTATGGTTCAGACGAGAGGTGCGGGAGGGTTTCAGTTCTTC. The full variable domain, in which reference TRBV19 and TRBJ2-1 provide the parts outside the CDR3, is DGGITQSPKYLFRKEGQNVTLSCEQNLNHDAMYWYRQDPGQGLRLIYYSQIVNDFQKGDIAEGYSVSREKKESFPLTVTSAQKNPTAFYLCASSMVQTRGAGGFQFFGPGTRLTVL.

The table lists this clonotype with many counts. The chain employs TRBV24-1 and TRBJ2-1; 15 nucleotides align to TRBD2. With V trimmed by 4 bases and J by 4 bases, 4 bases remained unmatched. From germline, CDR1 is KGHDR and CDR2 SFDVKD. This CDR3 contains 17 residues. The CDR3 loop is CATSEGLAGGIYNEQFF. The CDR3 DNA reads as TGTGCCACCAGTGAGGGACTAGCGGGGGGCATATACAATGAGCAGTTCTTC.

At least ten counts were recorded for this clonotype. V gene TRBV12-3 or TRBV12-4 combines with J gene TRBJ1-3, with TRBD1 identical over 7 bases. This CDR3 is built from 15 residues. V dropped 7 bases and J dropped 5; count of bases not matched to a gene: 11. CDR3 DNA sequence: TGTGCCAGCACTACGGTCCAGGGGGGTAGAAACACCATATATTTT. It is translated as CASTTVQGGRNTIYF.